Presented here are 22 T cell receptor beta chains from one specimen sequenced in a study. Via MiXCR, TCRdb re-called the RT-PCR reads, giving one row per CDR3 protein. The sample has 650,000 to 800,000 distinct CDR3 sequences; 12% to 15% are singletons. Input material: memory CD4+ T cells from blood. The receptor set was obtained from a female donor in good health, serving as a healthy control.

This clonotype turned up a few times. The chain joins TRBV5-1 to TRBJ2-1; no clear D. This CDR3 has 12 residues. The germline V and J ends were trimmed by 3 bases and 6 bases, with 7 bases remaining between them. Germline CDR1 SGHRS, CDR2 YFSETQ. CDR3 loop: CASSSLFNEQFF. CDR3 bases: TGCGCCAGCAGCTCCCTATTCAATGAGCAGTTCTTC.

The chain joins TRBV20-1 to TRBJ2-3; the match to TRBD2 covers 8 bases. Germline trimming cut 3 bases from V and 5 bases from J; bases unmatched to any gene: 4. This CDR3 has 13 amino acids. Germline V gene sequence: CDR1 DFQATT, CDR2 SNEGSKA (reference sequence). DNA for the CDR3: TGCAGTGCTAGCGGGGGGGCCGAAGATACGCAGTATTTT. Translated, it gives CSASGGAEDTQYF.

The genes are TRBV24-1 and TRBJ2-3, with D unresolved. The V and J ends lost 4 bases and 10 bases respectively, with 17 bases between them. The CDR3 has 14 residues. Germline V lookup: CDR1 KGHDR, CDR2 SFDVKD. The CDR3 spells CATSDSWTSPAQYF. CDR3 nucleotide sequence: TGTGCCACCAGTGACTCCTGGACCTCCCCGGCGCAGTATTTT.

The sample holds many counts of this clonotype. The V call is TRBV11-2, the J call TRBJ1-1, with D possibly being TRBD1 (5 bases). The CDR3 totals 14 residues. V was cut by 5 bases and J by 1 base, with 11 bases left in between. CDR1 is SGHAT, CDR2 FQNNGV, per germline. In nucleotides, the CDR3 is TGTGCCAGCAGCGTCACCCAGGGGAACACTGAAGCTTTCTTT. As protein: CASSVTQGNTEAFF.

This clonotype was seen a few times. J is TRBJ2-2 and V is TRBV5-6, with D perhaps matching TRBD1 (6 bases). The CDR3 has 16 residues. Between the trimmed V and J ends, which lost 5 bases and 4 bases, there was a span of 18 bases. Per germline, CDR1 SGHDT and CDR2 YYEEEE. CDR3 sequence: CASRFGGTGVTGELFF. The DNA of the CDR3 is TGTGCCAGCAGATTTGGGGGCACCGGCGTCACCGGGGAGCTGTTTTTT.

This clonotype was recorded many times. The V gene is TRBV29-1, the J gene TRBJ1-1; TRBD1 is a possible D gene (5 bases). The CDR3 length is 10 residues. Germline loops: CDR1 SQVTM, CDR2 ANQGSEA. DNA of the CDR3: TGCACCACAGGGAACACTGAAGCTTTCTTT. Translation: CTTGNTEAFF. Complete variable domain (other parts from reference TRBV29-1 and TRBJ1-1): SAVISQKPSRDICQRGTSLTIQCQVDSQVTMMFWYRQQPGQSLTLIATANQGSEATYESGFVIDKFPISRPNLTFSTLTVSNMSPEDSSIYLCTTGNTEAFFGQGTRLTVV.

This clonotype has a handful of counts. The rearrangement uses TRBV6-2 or TRBV6-3 and TRBJ2-3; D is undetermined. This CDR3 spans 12 amino acids. Germline V gene data show CDR1 as MNHEY and CDR2 as SVGEGT. The ends were cut back, 7 bases at V and 7 bases at J, with 12 bases in the middle. CDR3: CASTKGRNTQYF. The CDR3 DNA reads TGTGCCAGCACCAAAGGGCGGAATACGCAGTATTTT.

The chain recombines TRBV15 with TRBJ2-6; tentatively, D is TRBD2 (5 bases). The CDR3 length is 17 residues. The germline CDR1 and CDR2 sequences are LNHNV and YYDKDF (reference sequence). Trimming removed 3 bases at V and 0 bases at J, with 12 bases between. The CDR3, as DNA: TGTGCCACCAGCAGGGCGGGTGGCCTCTCTGGGGCCAACGTCCTGACTTTC. This codes for CATSRAGGLSGANVLTF.

This clonotype was observed a handful of times. This chain uses TRBV5-1 with TRBJ2-1, with 16 bases identical to TRBD2. The germline V gene has CDR1 SGHRS and CDR2 YFSETQ. This CDR3 spans 18 amino acids. The junction had 8 bases not matched to a gene; V was cut back by 2 bases and J by 6 bases. The CDR3 is CASSFAPGLAGGSNEQFF. DNA of the CDR3: TGCGCCAGCAGCTTCGCCCCGGGACTAGCGGGAGGGAGCAATGAGCAGTTCTTC.

This clonotype was detected many times. The chain is built from TRBV10-3 and TRBJ1-5; a weak D match, TRBD1 (6 bases). This CDR3 is built from 16 residues. V lost 0 bases and J 7 bases, leaving 16 bases between the germline ends. Per germline, CDR1 ENHRY and CDR2 SYGVKD. CDR3 sequence reads: CAISESGGGRDQPQHF. The CDR3 DNA reads as TGTGCCATCAGTGAGTCGGGGGGGGGCAGGGACCAGCCCCAGCATTTT.

This clonotype has a handful of counts. J is TRBJ2-2 and V is TRBV20-1; D is unresolved. CDR1 is DFQATT and CDR2 is SNEGSKA in the germline V gene (reference sequence). V was shortened by 1 base and J by 2 bases, with 8 bases between the two germline ends. The CDR3 covers 14 residues. The CDR3 spells CSARGTVNTGELFF. DNA for the CDR3: TGCAGTGCTAGAGGGACGGTCAACACCGGGGAGCTGTTTTTT.

At least ten counts were recorded for this clonotype. The chain has TRBV24-1 and TRBJ2-1, with TRBD2 as a possible D gene (5 bases). V was pared by 2 bases and J by 9 bases, with 16 bases between. This CDR3 spans 15 amino acids. CDR1 and CDR2 (germline): KGHDR, SFDVKD. The CDR3 sequence is CATSDSGLGRGEQFF. Here the CDR3 DNA reads TGTGCCACCAGTGATTCCGGACTGGGCCGGGGTGAGCAGTTCTTC.

There are many counts of this clonotype. The gene calls are TRBV9 and TRBJ2-3; TRBD2 agrees at 8 bases. The CDR3 runs 18 residues. Germline loops: CDR1 SGDLS, CDR2 YYNGEE. Germline trimming cut 1 base from V and 0 bases from J; bases unmatched to any gene: 10. CDR3: CASSVPVGAGGSTDTQYF. The DNA of the CDR3 is TGTGCCAGCAGCGTACCGGTTGGGGCGGGAGGAAGCACAGATACGCAGTATTTT.

The chain employs TRBV5-6 and TRBJ1-2; D may be TRBD1 (5 bases). V was clipped by 3 bases and J by 4 bases, with 16 bases between them. Germline values: CDR1 SGHDT, CDR2 YYEEEE. The CDR3 runs 15 residues. In DNA form, the CDR3 reads TGTGCCAGCAGCTACGGCGGGGTTGGGGGCTATGGCTACACCTTC. Translation gives CASSYGGVGGYGYTF.

The rearrangement uses TRBV12-3 or TRBV12-4 and TRBJ1-2; D is unresolved. This CDR3 has 13 residues. Trimming took 2 bases from V and 6 from J, leaving 10 bases between them. The CDR3 DNA follows: TGTGCCAGCAGTTTAATGCGTCACGATGGCTACACCTTC. Translating it yields CASSLMRHDGYTF.

A few counts support this clonotype. The chain combines TRBV7-9 with TRBJ1-2, with 9 bases aligning to TRBD1. The junction had 8 bases not matched to a gene; V was cut back by 0 bases and J by 6 bases. The CDR3 is 16 amino acids. Germline V CDR1 and CDR2: SEHNR, FQNEAQ (reference sequence). CDR3 nucleotide sequence: TGTGCCAGCAGCTTAGCCTACCCCGGGACAGGGCATGGCTACACCTTC. It translates to CASSLAYPGTGHGYTF.

The sample holds many counts of this clonotype. The chain joins TRBV20-1 to TRBJ2-1; 10 nucleotides match TRBD2. The CDR3 has 16 residues. The ends lost 3 bases at V and 2 bases at J; junction bases unmatched: 7. Germline V gives CDR1 DFQATT, CDR2 SNEGSKA (reference sequence). The CDR3 coding sequence is TGCAGTGCTAGGGTTTCGACTAGCGGGCCCTACAATGAGCAGTTCTTC. As protein: CSARVSTSGPYNEQFF.

The chain couples TRBV2 to TRBJ1-2; TRBD1 matches at 7 bases. The V gene end was trimmed by 6 bases and the J gene end by 0 bases; junction bases not matched to a gene: 7. The CDR3 consists of 15 residues. The germline gives CDR1 SNHLY, CDR2 FYNNEI. This CDR3 reads CASRATGQANYGYTF. The CDR3 coding sequence is TGTGCCAGCAGGGCGACAGGGCAAGCTAACTATGGCTACACCTTC. Complete variable domain (other parts from reference TRBV2 and TRBJ1-2): EPEVTQTPSHQVTQMGQEVILRCVPISNHLYFYWYRQILGQKVEFLVSFYNNEISEKSEIFDDQFSVERPDGSNFTLKIRSTKLEDSAMYFCASRATGQANYGYTFGSGTRLTVV.

The chain combines TRBV25-1 with TRBJ2-1; 8 positions match TRBD2. J lost 5 bases, V lost 1 base, and 7 bases had no gene match. The CDR3 consists of 16 residues. In germline, CDR1 is MGHDK, CDR2 SYGVNS. The CDR3, as DNA: TGTGCCAGCAGTGAATTAGGGACTAGTACCCACAATGAGCAGTTCTTC. Translated: CASSELGTSTHNEQFF.

This clonotype was seen ten or more times. The chain recombines TRBV9 with TRBJ1-2; D not resolved. Trimming took 0 bases from V and 0 from J, leaving 6 bases between them. Germline CDR1 reads SGDLS; CDR2 reads YYNGEE. CDR3 length: 14 residues. The CDR3 coding sequence is TGTGCCAGCAGCGTAGCCCTGACTAACTATGGCTACACCTTC. This codes for CASSVALTNYGYTF.

V is TRBV5-1 and J is TRBJ1-1, with D possibly TRBD1 on 6 matching bases. Trimming stripped 8 bases from V and 0 bases from J, with 14 bases between. The CDR3 loop spans 14 amino acids. Per the germline V gene, CDR1 is SGHRS and CDR2 is YFSETQ. Here the CDR3 reads CASRRGILNTEAFF. The DNA of the CDR3 is TGCGCCAGTCGCAGGGGAATACTGAACACTGAAGCTTTCTTT.

This clonotype was seen many times. The chain links TRBV6-5 to TRBJ2-5; TRBD1 matches at 7 bases. This CDR3 has 14 amino acids. CDR1 is MNHEY and CDR2 is SVGAGI in the germline V gene. With 6 bases clipped from V and 5 bases from J, the junction kept 9 bases outside the gene matches. In DNA, the CDR3 is TGTGCCAGCAGCAGACAGGGTAGGAGTGAGACCCAGTACTTC. Residues: CASSRQGRSETQYF.